The next 11 T cell receptor beta chains were all read from a single sample in a study of radiation and T cells in renal cell carcinoma (dated by TCRdb to 2020 to 2022). The intended sense of this specimen's time point label: blood 2 weeks post-SBRT. Read against the paper, the sample's treatment or condition label means: 15 Gy SBRT to primary tumor, nephrectomy 4 weeks later. The library was prepared using the immunoSEQ multiplex PCR assay. TCRdb retrieved this table from immuneACCESS and kept in-frame rearrangements only. Not all clones are present; in checked studies, unresolved V genes account for under half, and no reason is known for the remainder. The sample table shows approximately 23,000 clones, and about 84% are seen once. The ten largest clones capture 30% to 40% of the sample. The specimen was blood, collected from a patient whose treatment included radiotherapy and nephrectomy. These receptors were taken from a man in his sixties with renal cell carcinoma.

This clone has a handful of counts. V and J are TRBV11-1 and TRBJ2-2, with 11 bases fitting TRBD2. The germline gives CDR1 SGHAT, CDR2 FQDESV (reference sequence). The junction had 9 bases not matched to a gene; V was cut back by 5 bases and J by 4 bases. CDR3 length: 17 residues. CDR3 amino acids: CASSPKTLAGGTGELFF. CDR3 DNA sequence: TGTGCCAGCAGCCCCAAAACCCTAGCGGGAGGCACCGGGGAGCTGTTTTTT.

This chain connects TRBV2 to TRBJ1-5, with D possibly matching TRBD1 (6 bases). The CDR3 sequence is 14 residues long. Trimming stripped 2 bases from V and 7 bases from J, with 12 bases between. Per germline, CDR1 SNHLY and CDR2 FYNNEI. For the CDR3, the DNA is TGTGCCAGCAGTGAAAGGGCAGGGGAACAGCCCCAGCATTTT. It is translated as CASSERAGEQPQHF.

The chain links TRBV5-1 to TRBJ2-7; 9 bases align to TRBD2. Germline values: CDR1 SGHRS, CDR2 YFSETQ. CDR3 size: 14 residues. J lost 5 bases, V lost 0 bases, and 3 bases had no gene match. CDR3 DNA sequence: TGCGCCAGCAGCTTGGGGGGACTAGCCCACGAGCAGTACTTC. Translated, it gives CASSLGGLAHEQYF.

This rearrangement joins TRBV23-1 to TRBJ1-5; D remains unclear. TRBV23-1 is an ORF; its function is uncertain. Trimming stripped 0 bases from V and 4 bases from J, with 10 bases between. The CDR3 is made up of 15 amino acids. CDR3 in DNA: TGCGCCAGCAGTCAATCCTGGGGAGATAATCAGCCCCAGCATTTT. It encodes CASSQSWGDNQPQHF.

The rearrangement uses TRBV9 and TRBJ1-5, with D hard to call. The V and J ends lost 2 bases and 3 bases respectively, with 9 bases between them. CDR1 is SGDLS and CDR2 is YYNGEE in the germline V gene. CDR3 length equals 14 residues. CDR3 protein: CASSVGQNNQPQHF. CDR3 coding DNA: TGTGCCAGCAGCGTCGGGCAGAACAATCAGCCCCAGCATTTT.

The rearrangement links TRBV29-1 to TRBJ2-5; D is possibly TRBD1 or TRBD2 (5 bases each). This CDR3 contains 13 residues. CDR1 is SQVTM, CDR2 ANQGSEA, per germline. V lost 4 bases to trimming and J lost 2 bases, with 11 bases between them. In DNA form, the CDR3 reads TGCAGCGTTGGTGGGGGTGGTCAAGAGACCCAGTACTTC. It specifies CSVGGGGQETQYF.

By share, this clone ranks as medium-sized. The chain links TRBV4-1 to TRBJ2-1; TRBD2 matches 9 bases. Germline CDR1 and CDR2: MGHRA and YSYEKL. V shed 0 bases and J 7 bases; nucleotides not matched to a gene: 13. The CDR3 is 18 residues long. The CDR3 region is CASSQDSAPGTSNNEQFF. CDR3 DNA: TGCGCCAGCAGCCAAGATTCCGCGCCGGGGACTAGCAATAATGAGCAGTTCTTC.

The chain recombines TRBV18 with TRBJ1-2; D is unresolved. Germline CDR1 reads KGHSH; CDR2 reads LQKENI. Trimming took 4 bases from V and 2 from J, leaving 14 bases between them. CDR3 size: 15 residues. CDR3 protein: CASSLLAPQNYGYTF. CDR3 coding DNA: TGTGCCAGCTCACTGTTAGCTCCCCAAAACTATGGCTACACCTTC.

The J gene is TRBJ2-5, the V gene TRBV4-1, with TRBD1 identical over 7 bases. The CDR3 has 17 amino acids. J gave up 2 bases and V 3 bases, and 12 bases lay outside the gene matches. Germline V lookup: CDR1 MGHRA, CDR2 YSYEKL. The CDR3 coding sequence is TGCGCCAGCAGCCAGGGCTACGGGACAGCTATGCAAGAGACCCAGTACTTC. As protein: CASSQGYGTAMQETQYF.

The V gene is TRBV7-9, the J gene TRBJ2-1; the match to TRBD2 covers 10 bases. The CDR3 sequence is 15 residues long. The V and J ends lost 3 bases and 9 bases, in that order; junction bases with no gene match: 8. Per the germline V gene, CDR1 is SEHNR and CDR2 is FQNEAQ (reference sequence). The CDR3 nucleotides read TGTGCCAGCAGCTTTACTAGCGGGGCAGAGGGTGAGCAGTTCTTC. Its protein product is CASSFTSGAEGEQFF.

The rearrangement links TRBV6-5 to TRBJ1-5; weak D call: TRBD1 (6 bases). V dropped 6 bases and J dropped 0 bases, with 12 bases sitting between them. CDR1 MNHEY and CDR2 SVGAGI come from the germline V gene. This CDR3 has 15 residues. CDR3 DNA: TGTGCCAGCAGCATGGACAGCATTAGCAATCAGCCCCAGCATTTT. Translated: CASSMDSISNQPQHF.